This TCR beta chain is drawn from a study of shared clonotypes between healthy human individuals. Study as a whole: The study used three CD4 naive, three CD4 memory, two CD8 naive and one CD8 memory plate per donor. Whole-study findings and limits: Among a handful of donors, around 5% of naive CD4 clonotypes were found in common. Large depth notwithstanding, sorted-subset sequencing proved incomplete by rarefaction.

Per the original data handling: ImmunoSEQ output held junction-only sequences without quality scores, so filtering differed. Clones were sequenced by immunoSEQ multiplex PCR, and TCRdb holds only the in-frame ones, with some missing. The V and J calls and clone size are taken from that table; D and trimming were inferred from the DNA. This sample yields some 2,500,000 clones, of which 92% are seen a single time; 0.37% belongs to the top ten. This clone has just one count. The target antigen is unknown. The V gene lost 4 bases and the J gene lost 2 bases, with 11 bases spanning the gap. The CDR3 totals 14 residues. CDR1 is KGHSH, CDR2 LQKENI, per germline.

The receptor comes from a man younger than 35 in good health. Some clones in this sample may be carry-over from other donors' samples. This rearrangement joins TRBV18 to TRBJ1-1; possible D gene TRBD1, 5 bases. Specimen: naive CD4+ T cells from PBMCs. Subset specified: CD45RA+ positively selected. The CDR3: CASSLLGQNTEAFF. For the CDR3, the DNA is TGTGCCAGCTCACTCCTCGGACAAAACACTGAAGCTTTCTTT.